This TCR beta chain came from a study of control samples from healthy donors and cancer patients. This clone has only one observation. The method was immunoSEQ multiplex PCR; TCRdb's version includes in-frame clones alone and lacks a portion of them. The sample lists about 96,000 clones, approximately 93% occurring once. V was trimmed by 4 bases and J by 6 bases, leaving 16 bases between them. Germline CDR1 SNHLY, CDR2 FYNNEI. This CDR3 is 14 amino acids long. This sequence was found in a man aged 18 to 30 in good health. The chain joins TRBV2 to TRBJ2-7; D may be TRBD1 (5 bases). What was sequenced was blood. The DNA of the CDR3 is TGTGCCAGCAGTGTGCCAGGGCCAGTGCTCGAGCAGTACTTC. It specifies CASSVPGPVLEQYF.